This T cell receptor beta chain was retrieved from a study of blood T cell repertoires in COVID-19. Germline CDR1 LNHDA, CDR2 SQIVND (reference sequence). The CDR3 extends over 13 amino acids. Trimming stripped 6 bases from V and 5 bases from J, with 11 bases between. Original data processing: For nucleated cells, counts were estimated from reference gene primer amplification. Produced via immunoSEQ multiplex PCR; TCRdb's table is partial and in-frame only. The V and J calls and clone size were taken over from that table, and D and trimming were inferred from the DNA. The sample lists 120,000 or so clones; about 79% were seen once.

The chain is built from TRBV19 and TRBJ1-5; D is possibly TRBD1 (5 bases). The TCR was taken from an older man with acute or convalescent COVID-19. Source material: peripheral blood. The DNA of the CDR3 is TGTGCCAGTAGGGGGCCAGGATATCAGCCCCAGCATTTT. Its translation: CASRGPGYQPQHF.